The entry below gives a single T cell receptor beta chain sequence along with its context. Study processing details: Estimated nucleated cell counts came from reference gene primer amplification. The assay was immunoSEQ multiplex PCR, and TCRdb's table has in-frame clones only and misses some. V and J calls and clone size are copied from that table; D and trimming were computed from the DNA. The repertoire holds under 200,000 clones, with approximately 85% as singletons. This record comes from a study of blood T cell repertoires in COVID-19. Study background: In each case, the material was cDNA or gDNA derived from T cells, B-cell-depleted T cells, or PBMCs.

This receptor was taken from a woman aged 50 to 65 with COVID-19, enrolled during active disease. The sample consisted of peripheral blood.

The CDR3 sequence: CASSIDHARDVYGYTF. The CDR3 bases are TGTGCCAGTAGTATAGATCACGCCAGGGATGTCTATGGCTACACCTTC. This sequence joins TRBV19 and TRBJ1-2, with D possibly being TRBD1 (5 bases). V lost 0 bases and J lost 4, with 15 bases in between. Germline V gene sequence: CDR1 LNHDA, CDR2 SQIVND (reference sequence). The CDR3 consists of 16 residues.